This paragraph covers one T cell receptor beta chain sequence. As yet, its antigen is unknown. These data belong to a study of T cell responses to AZD1222 COVID-19 vaccine. General study points: Repertoire sampling occurred only after the peak T cell response. Spike-wide coverage was observed for vaccine-associated CD4 TCRs, with dominant responses at 160-218 and 743-854.

The protocol was immunoSEQ multiplex PCR, while the TCRdb copy is restricted to in-frame clones and leaves out a portion. The table records 150,000 to 180,000 clones, 90% of them present only once. Germline V gene sequence: CDR1 SGHDT, CDR2 YYEEEE. The trim removed 4 bases at V and 5 bases at J, leaving 6 bases unmatched. The CDR3 extends over 14 amino acids. The V gene is TRBV5-6, the J gene TRBJ1-2, with 9 bases that match TRBD1. The material sequenced was peripheral blood, taken on day 0 of AZD1222 vaccination. The clonotype was recovered from an adult in good health. The CDR3 sequence: CASSRDRVGYGYTF. In DNA, the CDR3 is TGTGCCAGCAGCCGGGACAGGGTCGGGTATGGCTACACCTTC. The entire variable domain, with the rest obtained from reference TRBV5-6 and TRBJ1-2, is as follows: DAGVTQSPTHLIKTRGQQVTLRCSPKSGHDTVSWYQQALGQGPQFIFQYYEEEERQRGNFPDRFSGHQFPNYSSELNVNALLLGDSALYLCASSRDRVGYGYTFGSGTRLTVV.